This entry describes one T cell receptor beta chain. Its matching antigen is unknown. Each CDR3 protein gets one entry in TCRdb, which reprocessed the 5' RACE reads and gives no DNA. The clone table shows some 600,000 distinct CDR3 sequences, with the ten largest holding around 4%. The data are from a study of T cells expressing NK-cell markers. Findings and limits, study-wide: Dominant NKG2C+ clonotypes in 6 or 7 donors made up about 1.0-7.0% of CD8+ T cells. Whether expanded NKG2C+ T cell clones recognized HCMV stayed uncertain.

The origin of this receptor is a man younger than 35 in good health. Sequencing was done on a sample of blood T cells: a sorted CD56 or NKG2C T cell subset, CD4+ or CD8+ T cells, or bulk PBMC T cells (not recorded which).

This CDR3 reads CASSQTSSGPGNIQYF. The V and J genes are TRBV14 and TRBJ2-4; there is no DNA to check the TCRdb D call of TRBD2. Per germline, CDR1 SGHDN and CDR2 FVKESK. This CDR3 region has 16 residues.